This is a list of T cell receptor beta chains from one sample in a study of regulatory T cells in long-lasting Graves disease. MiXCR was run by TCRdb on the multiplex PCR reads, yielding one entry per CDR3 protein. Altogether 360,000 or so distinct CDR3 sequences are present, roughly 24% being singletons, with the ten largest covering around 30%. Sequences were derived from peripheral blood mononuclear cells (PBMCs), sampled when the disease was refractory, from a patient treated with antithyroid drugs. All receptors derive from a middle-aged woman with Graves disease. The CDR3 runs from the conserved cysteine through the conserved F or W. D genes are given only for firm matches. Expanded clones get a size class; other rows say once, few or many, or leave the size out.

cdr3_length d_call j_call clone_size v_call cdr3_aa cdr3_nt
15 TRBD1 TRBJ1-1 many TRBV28 CASSLGTGANTEAFF TGTGCCAGCAGTTTAGGGACAGGGGCGAACACTGAAGCTTTCTTT
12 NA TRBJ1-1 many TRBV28 CASSYDHNEAFF TGTGCCAGCAGTTACGATCACAATGAAGCTTTCTTT
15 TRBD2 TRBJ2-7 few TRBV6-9 CASSYAGGASYEQYF TGTGCCAGCAGTTACGCGGGGGGGGCCTCCTACGAGCAGTACTTC
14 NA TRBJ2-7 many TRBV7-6 CASSLAASAYEQYF TGTGCCAGCAGCTTAGCGGCCAGTGCCTACGAGCAGTACTTC
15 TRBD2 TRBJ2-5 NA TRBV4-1 CASSQWAGEVETQYF TGCGCCAGCAGCCAATGGGCGGGAGAGGTGGAGACCCAGTACTTC
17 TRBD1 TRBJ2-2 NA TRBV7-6 CASSLAPGQGNTGELFF TGTGCCAGCAGCTTAGCGCCGGGACAGGGGAACACCGGGGAGCTGTTTTTT
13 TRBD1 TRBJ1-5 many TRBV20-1 CSARTGRVQPQHF TGCAGTGCTAGGACAGGGAGGGTTCAGCCCCAGCATTTT
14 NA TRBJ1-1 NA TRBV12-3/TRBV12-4 CASSFEQGGTEAFF TGTGCCAGCAGTTTTGAACAGGGAGGCACTGAAGCTTTCTTT
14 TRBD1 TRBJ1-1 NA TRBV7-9 CASSLGQLHTEAFF TGTGCCAGCAGCCTGGGACAGTTGCACACTGAAGCTTTCTTT
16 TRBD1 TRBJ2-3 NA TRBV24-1 CATSDLRDRGQDTQYF TGTGCCACCAGTGATTTGCGGGACAGGGGGCAAGATACGCAGTATTTT
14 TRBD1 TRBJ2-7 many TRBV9 CASSPVQGAGEQYF TGTGCCAGCAGCCCCGTTCAGGGGGCGGGCGAGCAGTACTTC
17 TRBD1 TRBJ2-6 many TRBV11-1 CASKGDRDHSGANVLTF TGTGCCAGCAAGGGGGACAGGGACCACTCTGGGGCCAACGTCCTGACTTTC
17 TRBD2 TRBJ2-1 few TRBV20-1 CSARGSGLAVSYNEQFF TGCAGTGCTAGAGGCAGTGGGCTAGCGGTATCCTACAATGAGCAGTTCTTC
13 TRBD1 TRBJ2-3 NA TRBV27 CASSWDRTDTQYF TGTGCCAGCAGCTGGGACAGAACAGATACGCAGTATTTT
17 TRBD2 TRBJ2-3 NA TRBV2 CASSRVASGRFPDTQYF TGTGCCAGCAGTAGAGTGGCTAGCGGGAGGTTCCCAGATACGCAGTATTTT
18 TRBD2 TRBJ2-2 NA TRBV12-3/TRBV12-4 CASSFIGLAGRNTGELFF TGTGCCAGCAGTTTTATAGGACTAGCGGGTCGGAACACCGGGGAGCTGTTTTTT
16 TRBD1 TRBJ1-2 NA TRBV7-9 CASSSATGGPSGGYTF TGTGCCAGCAGCTCTGCCACAGGGGGCCCGTCGGGGGGCTACACCTTC
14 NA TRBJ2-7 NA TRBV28 CASSSRPGPYEQYF TGTGCCAGCAGTTCCCGACCTGGCCCCTACGAGCAGTACTTC
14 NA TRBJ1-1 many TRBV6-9 CASSYLDRNTEAFF TGTGCCAGCAGTTATCTTGACAGGAACACTGAAGCTTTCTTT
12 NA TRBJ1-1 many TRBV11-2 CASSLLKLGAFF TGTGCCAGCAGCTTATTGAAACTAGGAGCTTTCTTT
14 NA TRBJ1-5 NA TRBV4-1 CASSRTTGRQPQHF TGCGCCAGCAGCCGAACGACAGGCCGCCAGCCCCAGCATTTT
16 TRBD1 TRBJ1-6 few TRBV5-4 CASSVTGRSYNSPLHF TGTGCCAGCAGCGTGACAGGGAGGTCCTATAATTCACCCCTCCACTTT
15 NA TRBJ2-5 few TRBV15 CATSRYLDSQETQYF TGTGCCACCAGCAGGTACTTGGACTCCCAAGAGACCCAGTACTTC
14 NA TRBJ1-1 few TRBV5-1 CASSIGVMNTEAFF TGCGCCAGCAGCATAGGGGTCATGAACACTGAAGCTTTCTTT
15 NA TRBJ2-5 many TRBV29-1 CSVDPYRGGKETQYF TGCAGCGTTGACCCCTACAGGGGGGGGAAGGAGACCCAGTACTTC
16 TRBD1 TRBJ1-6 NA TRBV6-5 CASSYASGTDNSPLHF TGTGCCAGCAGTTACGCATCCGGGACAGATAATTCACCCCTCCACTTT
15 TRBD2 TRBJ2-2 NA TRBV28 CASSITAGGPVELFF TGTGCCAGCAGTATAACAGCGGGAGGGCCCGTGGAGCTGTTTTTT
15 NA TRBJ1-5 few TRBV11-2 CASSLTGGAGQPQHF TGTGCCAGCAGCTTAACGGGAGGGGCAGGTCAGCCCCAGCATTTT
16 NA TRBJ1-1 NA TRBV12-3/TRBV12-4 CASSFCLRGMNTEAFF TGTGCCAGCAGTTTCTGCTTGCGGGGGATGAACACTGAAGCTTTCTTT
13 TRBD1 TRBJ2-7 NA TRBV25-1 CASTGGLWSEQYF TGTGCCAGTACAGGGGGCTTGTGGAGCGAGCAGTACTTC
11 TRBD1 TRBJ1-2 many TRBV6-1 CASSTGDGYTF TGTGCCAGCAGTACAGGGGACGGCTACACCTTC
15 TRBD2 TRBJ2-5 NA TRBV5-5 CASSMTSGRAGTQYF TGTGCCAGCAGTATGACTAGCGGGAGGGCCGGGACCCAGTACTTC
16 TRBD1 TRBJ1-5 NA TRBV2 CASSPGRGQTNQPQHF TGTGCCAGCAGCCCCGGGAGGGGGCAGACCAATCAGCCCCAGCATTTT
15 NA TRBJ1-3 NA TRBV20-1 CSARDKGFSGNTIYF TGCAGTGCTAGAGATAAGGGTTTCTCTGGAAACACCATATATTTT
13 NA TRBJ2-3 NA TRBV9 CASSVDRPDTQYF TGTGCCAGCAGCGTAGATAGGCCAGATACGCAGTATTTT
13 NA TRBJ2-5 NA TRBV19 CASSRLPQETQYF TGTGCCAGTAGCCGGCTGCCCCAAGAGACCCAGTACTTC
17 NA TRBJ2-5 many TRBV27 CASSLIAEVGESETQYF TGTGCCAGCAGTTTAATTGCGGAGGTGGGTGAATCGGAGACCCAGTACTTC
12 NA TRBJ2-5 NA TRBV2 CASRFEGQTQYF TGTGCCAGCAGGTTCGAGGGACAGACCCAGTACTTC
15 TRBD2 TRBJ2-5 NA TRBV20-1 CSAPSGGSVRETQYF TGCAGTGCTCCCTCCGGCGGGAGTGTAAGGGAGACCCAGTACTTC
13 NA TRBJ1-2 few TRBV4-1 CASSQGGDYGYTF TGCGCCAGCAGCCAAGGTGGGGACTATGGCTACACCTTC
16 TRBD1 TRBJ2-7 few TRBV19 CASSIDVLGQAYEQYF TGTGCCAGTAGTATAGACGTACTTGGACAGGCCTACGAGCAGTACTTC
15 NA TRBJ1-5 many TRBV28 CASTLGGLGNQPQHF TGTGCCAGCACTCTGGGGGGGCTAGGCAATCAGCCCCAGCATTTT
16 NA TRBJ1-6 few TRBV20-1 CSASDSGRPNNSPLHF TGCAGTGCTAGTGATTCCGGGAGGCCGAATAATTCACCCCTCCACTTT
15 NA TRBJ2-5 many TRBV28 CASSLGPWYQETQYF TGTGCCAGCAGTTTAGGACCCTGGTACCAAGAGACCCAGTACTTC
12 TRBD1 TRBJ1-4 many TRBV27 CASRDRGEKLFF TGTGCCAGCAGGGACAGGGGAGAAAAACTGTTTTTT
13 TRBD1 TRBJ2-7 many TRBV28 CASSRQGAGEQYF TGTGCCAGCAGTCGACAGGGGGCGGGTGAGCAGTACTTC
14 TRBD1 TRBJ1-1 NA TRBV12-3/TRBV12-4 CASSHTGGNTEAFF TGTGCCAGCAGCCATACAGGGGGGAACACTGAAGCTTTCTTT
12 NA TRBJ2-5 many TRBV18 CASSAFQETQYF TGTGCCAGTTCAGCCTTCCAAGAGACCCAGTACTTC
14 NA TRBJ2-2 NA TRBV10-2 CASIGVWNTGELFF TGCGCCAGTATCGGTGTTTGGAACACCGGGGAGCTGTTTTTT
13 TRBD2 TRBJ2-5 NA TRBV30 CALALAGLETQYF TGTGCCCTGGCGTTAGCGGGATTAGAGACCCAGTACTTC
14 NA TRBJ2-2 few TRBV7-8 CASSWTDWDGELFF TGTGCCAGCAGCTGGACGGACTGGGACGGGGAGCTGTTTTTT